A single T cell receptor (beta chain) is shown here with its context. The sample originates from a study of shared clonotypes between healthy human individuals. Running of the assay took place at deep level. The sorted-subset replicate PCRs were given around 200 ng DNA, which is around 29,000 T cell genomes. Clones were read by immunoSEQ multiplex PCR, and TCRdb kept only the in-frame ones, dropping some. Of around 1.1 million clones detected, around three quarters appear once; the ten largest clones hold approximately 0.95%. The TCR comes from a man between 18 and 29 years old in good health. Some clones in this sample may be carry-over from other donors' samples. Input material: memory CD4+ T cells from PBMCs. Subset meaning: CD45RA-negative fraction.

In nucleotides, the CDR3 is TGTGCCAGCAGTCCCCGGCCAGGTCGTAGCTCCTACGAGCAGTACTTC. Translating it yields CASSPRPGRSSYEQYF. V usage is TRBV27 and J usage is TRBJ2-7; D gene unclear. CDR1 MNHEY and CDR2 SMNVEV come from the germline V gene (reference sequence). Between the trimmed V and J ends, which lost 5 bases and 0 bases, there was a span of 17 bases. This CDR3 is 16 amino acids long.